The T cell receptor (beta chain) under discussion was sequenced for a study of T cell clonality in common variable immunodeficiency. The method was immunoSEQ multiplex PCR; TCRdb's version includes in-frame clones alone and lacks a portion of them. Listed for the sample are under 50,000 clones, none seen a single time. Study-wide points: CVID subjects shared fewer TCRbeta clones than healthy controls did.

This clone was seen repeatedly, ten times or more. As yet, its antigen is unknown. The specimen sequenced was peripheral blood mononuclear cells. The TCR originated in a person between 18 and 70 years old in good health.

The part of the CDR3 DNA that was read is TGTGCCAGTAGTAAGGGGGACTACAATGAG. Protein sequence: CASSKGDYNE. The CDR3 as a whole reads CASSKGDYNEQFF. V and J are TRBV19 and TRBJ2-1; D possibly corresponds to TRBD1 (6 bases). The CDR3 goes on 3 residues after the read ends, and that part is filled in from the germline J gene. This CDR3 has 13 residues. From germline, CDR1 is LNHDA and CDR2 SQIVND (reference sequence). The V and J ends lost 4 bases and 3 bases respectively, with 7 bases between them.